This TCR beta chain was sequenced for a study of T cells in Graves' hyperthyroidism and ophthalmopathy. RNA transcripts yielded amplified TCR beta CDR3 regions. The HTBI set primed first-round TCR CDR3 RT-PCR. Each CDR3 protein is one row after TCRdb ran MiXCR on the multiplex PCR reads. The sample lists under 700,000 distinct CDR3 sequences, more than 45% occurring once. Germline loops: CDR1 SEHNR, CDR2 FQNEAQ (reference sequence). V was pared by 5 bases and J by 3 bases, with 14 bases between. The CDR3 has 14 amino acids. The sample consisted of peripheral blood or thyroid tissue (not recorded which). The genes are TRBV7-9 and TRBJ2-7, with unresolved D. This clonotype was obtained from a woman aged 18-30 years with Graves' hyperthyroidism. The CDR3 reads CASSPHGPYYEQYF. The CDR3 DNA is TGTGCCAGCAGCCCCCACGGCCCTTACTACGAGCAGTACTTC.